This TCR beta chain comes out of a study of T cells in localized non-small cell lung cancer. The repertoire was sequenced with immunoSEQ multiplex PCR; TCRdb's copy has only in-frame clones and lacks some. In the table there are tens of thousands of clones, 65% to 90% of which are singletons. With respect to this clone: What it binds is not known.

Study-level results: Tumor showed lower T cell clonality than uninvolved adjacent lung, where it was highest.

This TCR was recovered from a man between 40 and 70 years old with stage II lung adenocarcinoma. Sequences were derived from PBMCs, sampled before any cancer treatment.

Here the CDR3 DNA reads TGTGCCAGCAGCCCTAGTGGGCAGCGGGGGGGCCGGGAGACCCAGTACTTC. It specifies CASSPSGQRGGRETQYF. The gene calls are TRBV11-2 and TRBJ2-5, with TRBD2 identical over 10 bases. V trimming: 5 bases; J trimming: 5 bases; junction bases outside the gene matches: 14. The length of the CDR3 is 17 residues. The germline CDR1 and CDR2 sequences are SGHAT and FQNNGV.